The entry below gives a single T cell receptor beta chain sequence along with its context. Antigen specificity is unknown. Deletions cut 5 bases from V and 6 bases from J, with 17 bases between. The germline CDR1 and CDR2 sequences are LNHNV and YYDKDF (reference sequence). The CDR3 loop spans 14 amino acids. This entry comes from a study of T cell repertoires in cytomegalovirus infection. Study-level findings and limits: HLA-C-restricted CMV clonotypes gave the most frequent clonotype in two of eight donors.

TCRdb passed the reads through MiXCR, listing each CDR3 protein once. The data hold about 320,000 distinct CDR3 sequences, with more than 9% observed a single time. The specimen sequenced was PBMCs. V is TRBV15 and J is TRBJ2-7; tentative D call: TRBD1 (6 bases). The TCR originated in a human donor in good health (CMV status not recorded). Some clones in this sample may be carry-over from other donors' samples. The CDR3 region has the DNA TGTGCCACCAGCCCATATCCAGGGGCGGCCGAGCAGTACTTC. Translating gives CATSPYPGAAEQYF.